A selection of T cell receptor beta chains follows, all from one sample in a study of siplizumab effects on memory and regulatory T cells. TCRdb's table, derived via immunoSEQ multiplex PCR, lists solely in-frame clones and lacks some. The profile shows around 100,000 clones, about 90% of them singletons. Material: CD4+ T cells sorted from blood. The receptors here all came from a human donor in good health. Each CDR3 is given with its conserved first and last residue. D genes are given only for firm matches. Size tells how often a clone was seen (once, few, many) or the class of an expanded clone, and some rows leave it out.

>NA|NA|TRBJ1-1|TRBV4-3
CASSQERSSEAFF
TGCGCCAGCAGCCAAGAGAGGAGTAGCGAAGCTTTCTTT
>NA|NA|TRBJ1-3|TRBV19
CASSMTQAPSGNTIYF
TGTGCCAGTAGTATGACCCAGGCCCCCTCTGGAAACACCATATATTTT
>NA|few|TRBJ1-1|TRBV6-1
CASRDGRAAFF
TGTGCCAGCAGGGATGGGAGAGCAGCTTTCTTT
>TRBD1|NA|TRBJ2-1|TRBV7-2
CASSLGWGQYNEQFF
TGTGCCAGCAGCTTAGGGTGGGGACAGTACAATGAGCAGTTCTTC
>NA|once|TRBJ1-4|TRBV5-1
CASSAVGEKLFF
TGCGCCAGCAGCGCCGTTGGTGAAAAACTGTTTTTT
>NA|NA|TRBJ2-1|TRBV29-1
CSVDRSYRSYNEQFF
TGCAGCGTTGATAGGTCTTACCGATCCTACAATGAGCAGTTCTTC
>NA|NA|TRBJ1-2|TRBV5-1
CASSLATANYGYTF
TGCGCCAGCAGCTTGGCTACAGCTAACTATGGCTACACCTTC
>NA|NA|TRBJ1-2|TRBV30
CAWSDRDSYGYTF
TGTGCCTGGAGTGACCGAGACAGCTATGGCTACACCTTC
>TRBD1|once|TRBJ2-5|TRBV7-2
CASSLDRGLWETQYF
TGTGCCAGCAGCTTGGACAGGGGGCTATGGGAGACCCAGTACTTC
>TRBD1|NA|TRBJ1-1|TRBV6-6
CASRGTANTEAFF
TGTGCCAGCAGGGGGACAGCGAACACTGAAGCTTTCTTT
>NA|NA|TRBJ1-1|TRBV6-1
CASSGSRVGSTEAFF
TGTGCCAGCAGTGGATCCAGGGTCGGGAGCACTGAAGCTTTCTTT
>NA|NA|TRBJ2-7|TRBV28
CASSTIDSSYEQYF
TGTGCCAGCAGTACCATCGACTCTTCCTACGAGCAGTACTTC
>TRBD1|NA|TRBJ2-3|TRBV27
CASSMDRATQYF
TGTGCCAGCAGCATGGACAGGGCTACGCAGTATTTT
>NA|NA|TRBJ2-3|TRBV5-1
CASSFDPGLNTDTQYF
TGCGCCAGCAGCTTCGACCCAGGGTTAAACACAGATACGCAGTATTTT
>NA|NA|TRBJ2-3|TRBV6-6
CASSYSRDTQYF
TGTGCCAGCAGTTACTCGCGAGATACGCAGTATTTT
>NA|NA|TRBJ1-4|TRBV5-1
CASSTGQGNEKLFF
TGCGCCAGCAGCACAGGGCAGGGTAATGAAAAACTGTTTTTT
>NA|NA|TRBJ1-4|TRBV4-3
CASSQVGRRLNEKLFF
TGCGCCAGCAGCCAAGTAGGGCGACGTTTGAATGAAAAACTGTTTTTT
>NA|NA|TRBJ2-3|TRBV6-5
CASSLSGTQYF
TGTGCCAGCAGTCTTAGTGGCACGCAGTATTTT
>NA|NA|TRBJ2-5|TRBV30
CAWRAQPQETQYF
TGTGCCTGGAGAGCCCAACCTCAAGAGACCCAGTACTTC
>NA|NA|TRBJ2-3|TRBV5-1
CASSLTTGFTDTQYF
TGCGCCAGCAGCCTAACTACAGGGTTCACAGATACGCAGTATTTT
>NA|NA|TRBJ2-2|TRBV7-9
CASSFRETGELFF
TGTGCCAGCAGCTTCAGGGAAACCGGGGAGCTGTTTTTT
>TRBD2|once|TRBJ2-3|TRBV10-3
CAISEELAGGTDTQYF
TGTGCCATCAGTGAAGAACTAGCGGGGGGCACAGATACGCAGTATTTT
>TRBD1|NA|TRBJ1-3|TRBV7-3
CASSLNQPGTGSGNTIYF
TGTGCCAGCAGCTTAAATCAACCCGGGACAGGGTCCGGAAACACCATATATTTT
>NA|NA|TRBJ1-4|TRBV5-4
CASSLASAASNEKLFF
TGTGCCAGCAGCTTGGCATCTGCAGCCTCTAATGAAAAACTGTTTTTT
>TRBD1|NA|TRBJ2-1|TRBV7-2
CASSPDRSRNEQFF
TGTGCCAGCAGCCCGGACAGGTCGAGGAATGAGCAGTTCTTC